The rows below give T cell receptor beta chains drawn from one sample of a study of OX40 agonist ivuxolimab in advanced cancers. The table came from immunoSEQ multiplex PCR; TCRdb's copy has only in-frame clones and leaves some out. The sample has over 55,000 clones; about 86% are singletons. This sample comprised CD4+ or CD8+ T cells sorted from blood, obtained in a trial of the OX40 agonist ivuxolimab. These receptors all come from an adult with an advanced solid tumor such as melanoma, head and neck, liver or kidney cancer. The CDR3 runs from the conserved cysteine through the conserved F or W.

TRBV19	TRBJ2-2	CASSIRQVAPGELFF
TRBV6-6	TRBJ1-2	CASSRANYGYTF
TRBV6-5	TRBJ1-1	CASTGSGLMNTEAFF
TRBV7-7	TRBJ2-5	CASSLLHLTGSSGGQETQYF
TRBV15	TRBJ2-1	CATSRGRLSDNEQFF
TRBV4-2	TRBJ1-1	CASSQVGVAGGLNTEAFF
TRBV18	TRBJ1-2	CASSPMRGPGYTF
TRBV5-6	TRBJ1-2	CASIKTGGVGYTF
TRBV5-6	TRBJ2-5	CASSLDNKETQYF
TRBV5-6	TRBJ2-7	CASSPGPLYEQYF
TRBV27	TRBJ1-4	CASSDWDKNEKLFF
TRBV7-2	TRBJ2-7	CASRPPAPSGSRYEQYF
TRBV7-2	TRBJ1-4	CASSLRGRTNEKLFF
TRBV6-5	TRBJ2-7	CASSSPGRPYEQYF
TRBV7-3	TRBJ1-2	CASTLGADRRCYTF
TRBV4-3	TRBJ2-7	CASSQESSYEQYF
TRBV21-1	TRBJ2-7	CASSQASRIYEQYF
TRBV7-2	TRBJ2-1	CASSLGQISYNEQFF
TRBV7-6	TRBJ1-1	CASSQRQESSTEAFF
TRBV9	TRBJ2-7	CASSVASGGNYEQYF
TRBV4-3	TRBJ2-7	CASSKDGSPTYEQYF
TRBV7-2	TRBJ1-5	CASSPFESNQPQHF
TRBV7-9	TRBJ2-3	CAGEGLAGTDTQYF
TRBV19	TRBJ2-1	CASSITGPSYNEQFF
TRBV5-6	TRBJ2-7	CASRWDRDYEQYF
TRBV15	TRBJ1-2	CATSGVGARKFPGYTF
TRBV10-3	TRBJ2-7	CAISEPGEGATHEQYF
TRBV27	TRBJ2-5	CASSLGATSGGQETQYF
TRBV19	TRBJ1-4	CASSIARQTNEKLFF
TRBV4-3	TRBJ1-2	CASSQGYPAAYGYTF
TRBV15	TRBJ1-2	CATSRENGDGYTF
TRBV11-2	TRBJ1-1	CASRQIRGPPNTEAFF
TRBV18	TRBJ1-4	CASSPQGTNEKLFF
TRBV12-5	TRBJ2-1	CASGRAYAGEQFF
TRBV5-1	TRBJ2-2	CASSLGAGSTGELFF
TRBV6-6	TRBJ2-7	CASSFDGLASEQYF
TRBV6-5	TRBJ2-3	CASSYSPPGGGDTQYF
TRBV27	TRBJ2-7	CATSGLADEQYF
TRBV15	TRBJ1-3	CATSTGNTIYF
TRBV19	TRBJ2-1	CASSLTGLAGDENEQFF
TRBV6-4	TRBJ2-5	CASSVAAGETQYF
TRBV9	TRBJ2-2	CASSVVGGADTGELFF
TRBV18	TRBJ2-1	CASSSSGNEQFF
TRBV7-5	TRBJ2-3	CVRSLDEWQGATDTQYF
TRBV6-6	TRBJ1-5	CATSQAYSNQPQHF